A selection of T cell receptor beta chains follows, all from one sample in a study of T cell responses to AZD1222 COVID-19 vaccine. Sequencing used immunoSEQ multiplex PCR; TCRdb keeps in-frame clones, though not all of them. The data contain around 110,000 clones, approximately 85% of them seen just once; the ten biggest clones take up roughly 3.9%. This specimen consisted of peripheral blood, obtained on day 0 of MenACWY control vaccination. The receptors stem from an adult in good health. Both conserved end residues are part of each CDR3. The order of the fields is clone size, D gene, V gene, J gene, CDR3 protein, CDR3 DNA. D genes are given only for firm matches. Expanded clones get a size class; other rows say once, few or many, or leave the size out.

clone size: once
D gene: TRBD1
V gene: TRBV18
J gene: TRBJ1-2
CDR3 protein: CASSPDRGPYGYTF
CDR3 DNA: TGTGCCAGCTCACCGGACAGGGGCCCCTATGGCTACACCTTC

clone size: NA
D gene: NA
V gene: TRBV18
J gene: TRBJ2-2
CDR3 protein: CASSPLEIGTGELFF
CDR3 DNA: TGTGCCAGCTCACCACTAGAAATTGGCACCGGGGAGCTGTTTTTT

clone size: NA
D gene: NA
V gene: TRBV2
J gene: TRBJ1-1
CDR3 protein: CASEGSRNTEAFF
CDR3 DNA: TGTGCCAGCGAGGGTTCGAGGAACACTGAAGCTTTCTTT

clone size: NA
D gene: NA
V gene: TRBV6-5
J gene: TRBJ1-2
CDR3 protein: CASLGGDYGYTF
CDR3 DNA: TGTGCCAGCCTGGGGGGCGACTATGGCTACACCTTC

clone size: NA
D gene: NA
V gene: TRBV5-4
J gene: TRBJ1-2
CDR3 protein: CASNQGRGNYGYTF
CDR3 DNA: TGTGCCAGCAACCAGGGGCGAGGAAACTATGGCTACACCTTC

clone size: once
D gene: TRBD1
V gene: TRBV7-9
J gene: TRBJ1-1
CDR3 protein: CASSFVRTTGLYTEAFF
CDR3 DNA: TGTGCCAGCAGCTTCGTTAGAACGACAGGGCTTTACACTGAAGCTTTCTTT

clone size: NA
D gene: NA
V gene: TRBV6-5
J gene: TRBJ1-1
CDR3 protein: CASSYGGENTEAFF
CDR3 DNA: TGTGCCAGCAGTTATGGCGGGGAGAACACTGAAGCTTTCTTT

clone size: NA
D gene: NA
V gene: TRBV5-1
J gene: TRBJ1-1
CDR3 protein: CASTITGSNTEAFF
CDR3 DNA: TGCGCCAGCACCATCACAGGGTCCAACACTGAAGCTTTCTTT

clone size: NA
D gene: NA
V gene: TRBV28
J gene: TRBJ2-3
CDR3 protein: CASSVGAGRMDTQYF
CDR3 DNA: TGTGCCAGCAGTGTGGGGGCAGGGCGAATGGATACGCAGTATTTT

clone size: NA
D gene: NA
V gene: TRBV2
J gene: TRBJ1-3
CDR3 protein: CASNRFSGNTIYF
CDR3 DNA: TGTGCCAGCAATCGGTTCTCTGGAAACACCATATATTTT

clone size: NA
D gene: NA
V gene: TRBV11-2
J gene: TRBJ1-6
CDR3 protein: CASSLILGMGAPLHF
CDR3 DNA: TGTGCCAGCAGCTTAATCCTGGGAATGGGCGCACCCCTCCACTTT

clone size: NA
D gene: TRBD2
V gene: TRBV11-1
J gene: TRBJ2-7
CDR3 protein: CASSPAGLAGAYEQYF
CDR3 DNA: TGTGCCAGCAGCCCCGCGGGACTAGCGGGGGCCTACGAGCAGTACTTC

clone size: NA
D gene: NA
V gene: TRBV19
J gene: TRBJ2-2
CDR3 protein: CASSIRLAIDTGELFF
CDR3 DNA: TGTGCCAGTAGTATTAGGCTAGCGATTGACACCGGGGAGCTGTTTTTT

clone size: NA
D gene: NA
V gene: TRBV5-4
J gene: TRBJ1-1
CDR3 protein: CASSLGRSNTEAFF
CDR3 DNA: TGTGCCAGCAGCTTGGGACGGTCGAACACTGAAGCTTTCTTT

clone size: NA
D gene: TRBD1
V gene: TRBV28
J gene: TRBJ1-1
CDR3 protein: CASSPADRGGGTEAFF
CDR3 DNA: TGTGCCAGCAGTCCAGCGGACAGGGGGGGCGGCACTGAAGCTTTCTTT

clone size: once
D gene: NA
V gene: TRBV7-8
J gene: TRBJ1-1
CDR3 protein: CASSSQGVEAFF
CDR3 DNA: TGTGCCAGCAGCTCCCAAGGCGTCGAGGCTTTCTTT

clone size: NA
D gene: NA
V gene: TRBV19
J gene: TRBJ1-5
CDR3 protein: CASSIGDYSNQPQHF
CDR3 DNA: TGTGCCAGTAGTATCGGCGATTATAGCAATCAGCCCCAGCATTTT

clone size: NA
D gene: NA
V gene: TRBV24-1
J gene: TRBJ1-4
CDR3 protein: CATRESKMATNEKLFF
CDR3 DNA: TGTGCCACCAGGGAGAGTAAAATGGCAACTAATGAAAAACTGTTTTTT

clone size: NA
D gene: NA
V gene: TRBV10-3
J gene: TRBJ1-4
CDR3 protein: CAISHPGVGDEKLFF
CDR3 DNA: TGTGCCATCAGTCACCCTGGGGTCGGTGATGAAAAACTGTTTTTT

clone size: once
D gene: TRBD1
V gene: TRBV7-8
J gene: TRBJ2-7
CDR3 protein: CASSLVGDRDLYEQYF
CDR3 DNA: TGTGCCAGCAGCTTAGTGGGGGACAGGGACCTCTACGAGCAGTACTTC

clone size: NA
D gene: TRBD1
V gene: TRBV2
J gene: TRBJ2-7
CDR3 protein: CASRVQGVGYEQYF
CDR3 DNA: TGTGCCAGCAGAGTTCAGGGGGTTGGTTACGAGCAGTACTTC

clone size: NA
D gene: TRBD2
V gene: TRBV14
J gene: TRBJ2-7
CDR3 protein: CASSQIGTILRYEQYF
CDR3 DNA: TGTGCCAGCAGCCAGATAGGGACTATTCTAAGATACGAGCAGTACTTC

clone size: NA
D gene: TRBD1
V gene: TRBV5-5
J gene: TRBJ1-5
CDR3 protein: CASSLGGRGRRNQPQHF
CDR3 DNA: TGTGCCAGCAGCTTGGGGGGCAGGGGGCGCCGGAATCAGCCCCAGCATTTT